This T cell receptor beta chain emerged from a study of cytomegalovirus exposure and HLA in healthy donors. As for the study in general: Approximately 190 million T cells yielded about 120 million unique TCR beta sequences, as an earlier analysis found. Study-wide results and limits: Being productive about 87% or about 30% of the time was typical of most TCR beta V segments in an earlier analysis.

Concerning this clone: Its cognate antigen is unknown.

The PCR used 60 Vbeta and 13 Jbeta primers. Assay: immunoSEQ multiplex PCR; the TCRdb copy retains only in-frame clones and omits some. This sample has hundreds of thousands of clones; around 80% occur once, and the top ten carry more than 0.45%. What was sequenced was PBMCs. The clonotype was recovered from a boy between 10 and 17 years old in good health and CMV-seronegative.

The CDR3 reads CASTPGGWDNEQFF. In DNA, the CDR3 is TGTGCCAGCACCCCCGGGGGTTGGGACAATGAGCAGTTCTTC. This chain joins TRBV9 and TRBJ2-1, with D possibly TRBD2 on 6 matching bases. This CDR3 comprises 14 residues. The V gene lost 6 bases and the J gene lost 5 bases, with 15 bases spanning the gap. Germline V gene data show CDR1 as SGDLS and CDR2 as YYNGEE. The entire variable domain, with the rest obtained from reference TRBV9 and TRBJ2-1, is as follows: DSGVTQTPKHLITATGQRVTLRCSPRSGDLSVYWYQQSLDQGLQFLIQYYNGEERAKGNILERFSAQQFPDLHSELNLSSLELGDSALYFCASTPGGWDNEQFFGPGTRLTVL.